Listed below are T cell receptor beta chains from one sample, sequenced in a study of blood T cell repertoires in COVID-19. Some clones are missing from TCRdb's copy, which holds only in-frame ones; the method was immunoSEQ multiplex PCR. The data hold fewer than 250,000 clones, with around 90% observed a single time. The sequencing sample was made of PBMCs or T cells enriched from blood (not recorded which). All receptors derive from a woman in her 30s with acute COVID-19. Each CDR3 is given with its conserved first and last residue. Fields, in order: D gene, V gene, J gene, clone size, CDR3 protein, CDR3 DNA. The D gene is left open where the match is weak. Clone size is shown for a subset of rows, as once, few, many or a class of expanded clone.

D gene: NA; V gene: TRBV6-4; J gene: TRBJ2-2; clone size: NA; CDR3 protein: CASSGTMNTGELFF; CDR3 DNA: TGTGCCAGCAGTGGTACAATGAACACCGGGGAGCTGTTTTTT
D gene: TRBD1; V gene: TRBV7-9; J gene: TRBJ1-1; clone size: NA; CDR3 protein: CASSFGTGGRTEAFF; CDR3 DNA: TGTGCCAGCAGCTTCGGGACAGGGGGGAGGACTGAAGCTTTCTTT
D gene: TRBD1; V gene: TRBV19; J gene: TRBJ1-5; clone size: NA; CDR3 protein: CASRGRQGTNQPQHF; CDR3 DNA: TGTGCCAGTAGGGGAAGACAGGGCACCAATCAGCCCCAGCATTTT
D gene: NA; V gene: TRBV6-2/TRBV6-3; J gene: TRBJ2-1; clone size: NA; CDR3 protein: CASSSEFNEQFF; CDR3 DNA: TGTGCCAGCAGTTCGGAGTTCAATGAGCAGTTCTTC
D gene: NA; V gene: TRBV6-4; J gene: TRBJ1-1; clone size: NA; CDR3 protein: CASSDSSRTEAFF; CDR3 DNA: TGTGCCAGCAGTGACTCGAGCAGGACTGAAGCTTTCTTT
D gene: NA; V gene: TRBV10-2; J gene: TRBJ2-7; clone size: NA; CDR3 protein: CASTDTQKAYEQYF; CDR3 DNA: TGCGCCAGTACTGACACTCAGAAAGCCTACGAGCAGTACTTC
D gene: NA; V gene: TRBV29-1; J gene: TRBJ1-4; clone size: NA; CDR3 protein: CSVSRANEKLFF; CDR3 DNA: TGCAGCGTTTCCCGAGCCAATGAAAAACTGTTTTTT
D gene: TRBD1; V gene: TRBV7-6; J gene: TRBJ1-6; clone size: NA; CDR3 protein: CASSLKGQGISPLHF; CDR3 DNA: TGTGCCAGCAGCTTAAAGGGACAGGGGATTTCACCCCTCCACTTT
D gene: TRBD2; V gene: TRBV19; J gene: TRBJ2-1; clone size: NA; CDR3 protein: CASSIAATSGAFYEQFF; CDR3 DNA: TGTGCCAGTAGTATAGCCGCGACTAGCGGGGCTTTCTATGAGCAGTTCTTC
D gene: NA; V gene: TRBV5-6; J gene: TRBJ1-2; clone size: NA; CDR3 protein: CASRQHYGYTF; CDR3 DNA: TGTGCCAGCAGACAGCACTATGGCTACACCTTC
D gene: NA; V gene: TRBV4-3; J gene: TRBJ2-7; clone size: NA; CDR3 protein: CASSQDRNSQDYEQYF; CDR3 DNA: TGCGCCAGCAGCCAAGATAGAAACAGTCAAGACTACGAGCAGTACTTC
D gene: TRBD1; V gene: TRBV19; J gene: TRBJ1-2; clone size: NA; CDR3 protein: CASIHRDREKGYTF; CDR3 DNA: TGTGCCAGTATCCACCGGGACAGGGAGAAGGGCTACACCTTC
D gene: TRBD1; V gene: TRBV5-6; J gene: TRBJ2-7; clone size: NA; CDR3 protein: CASSRSGGEEQYF; CDR3 DNA: TGTGCCAGCAGCCGGTCAGGGGGCGAGGAGCAGTACTTC
D gene: NA; V gene: TRBV11-2; J gene: TRBJ2-3; clone size: NA; CDR3 protein: CASSLPSDTQYF; CDR3 DNA: TGTGCCAGCAGCTTACCTTCAGATACGCAGTATTTT
D gene: TRBD2; V gene: TRBV7-6; J gene: TRBJ2-7; clone size: NA; CDR3 protein: CASSFEVSGGGGLIRPYEQYF; CDR3 DNA: TGTGCCAGCAGCTTCGAGGTTTCCGGCGGGGGGGGTCTAATTCGCCCCTACGAGCAGTACTTC
D gene: NA; V gene: TRBV5-6; J gene: TRBJ2-5; clone size: NA; CDR3 protein: CASAPGGPQETQYF; CDR3 DNA: TGTGCCAGCGCCCCGGGGGGCCCTCAAGAGACCCAGTACTTC
D gene: NA; V gene: TRBV10-2; J gene: TRBJ1-1; clone size: NA; CDR3 protein: CASRLQANTEAFF; CDR3 DNA: TGCGCCAGCAGATTACAGGCGAACACTGAAGCTTTCTTT
D gene: TRBD1; V gene: TRBV5-1; J gene: TRBJ2-3; clone size: NA; CDR3 protein: CASSLITGTGGDTQYF; CDR3 DNA: TGCGCCAGCAGCTTAATCACCGGGACAGGGGGAGATACGCAGTATTTT
D gene: NA; V gene: TRBV12-5; J gene: TRBJ1-5; clone size: NA; CDR3 protein: CASGSPPGDSNQPQHF; CDR3 DNA: TGTGCTAGTGGTTCACCCCCGGGAGATAGCAATCAGCCCCAGCATTTT
D gene: NA; V gene: TRBV4-1; J gene: TRBJ1-2; clone size: once; CDR3 protein: CASSSHNGDGYTF; CDR3 DNA: TGCGCCAGCAGCTCTCATAACGGGGATGGCTACACCTTC
D gene: TRBD1; V gene: TRBV6-5; J gene: TRBJ1-2; clone size: NA; CDR3 protein: CASRDRTGSGYTF; CDR3 DNA: TGTGCCAGCAGGGACCGGACAGGAAGTGGCTACACCTTC